These 27 T cell receptor beta chains were sequenced from one sample in a study of blood T cell repertoires in COVID-19. Sequenced by immunoSEQ multiplex PCR; TCRdb stores in-frame clones only, minus some. The repertoire consists of about 90,000 clones, with around 85% occurring once and the leading ten covering 3.4%. The sample consisted of peripheral blood. Source of these receptors: a man aged 45-65 years with acute or convalescent COVID-19.

The gene calls are TRBV6-5 and TRBJ2-2, with TRBD2 matching over 8 bases. This CDR3 spans 15 amino acids. J was trimmed by 0 bases and V by 6 bases; bases with no gene match: 3. The germline CDR1 and CDR2 sequences are MNHEY and SVGAGI. The CDR3: CASRPTSANTGELFF. The CDR3 coding sequence is TGTGCCAGCAGGCCGACTAGCGCGAACACCGGGGAGCTGTTTTTT.

This chain links TRBV5-1 with TRBJ2-5; D possibly corresponds to TRBD1 (6 bases). From germline, CDR1 is SGHRS and CDR2 YFSETQ. This CDR3 region has 15 residues. V was trimmed by 3 bases and J by 2 bases, leaving 14 bases between them. The CDR3 here is CASSSSGQTQETQYF. CDR3 in DNA: TGCGCCAGCAGCTCCTCAGGACAGACTCAAGAGACCCAGTACTTC.

This clone has a handful of counts. V is TRBV5-1 and J is TRBJ2-7, with 7 bases aligning to TRBD1. V lost 4 bases to trimming and J lost 3 bases; unmatched junction nucleotides: 4. The CDR3 covers 13 residues. CDR1 SGHRS and CDR2 YFSETQ come from the germline V gene. The CDR3 sequence: CASSPGQVYEQYF. The CDR3 coding sequence is TGCGCCAGCAGCCCCGGACAGGTCTACGAGCAGTACTTC.

The genes are TRBV5-1 and TRBJ1-1; TRBD1 matches 7 bases. There are 14 residues in the CDR3. Looked up from germline, CDR1 is SGHRS and CDR2 is YFSETQ. Trimming cost V 3 bases and J 1 base; bases outside gene matches: 3. The CDR3 nucleotides are TGCGCCAGCAGCTGGGGACAGCCGAACACTGAAGCTTTCTTT. Its protein is CASSWGQPNTEAFF.

The chain carries TRBV6-5 and TRBJ2-7, with D possibly matching TRBD1 (6 bases). Germline CDR1 and CDR2: MNHEY and SVGAGI. The CDR3 has 16 residues. Trimming left V 4 bases short and J 6 bases short, with 22 bases between. The CDR3 DNA is TGTGCCAGCAGTTCTCGGACAGTCCCCCAAAGGGGCGAGCAGTACTTC. Translating gives CASSSRTVPQRGEQYF.

This clone was observed a single time. The rearrangement uses TRBV9 and TRBJ2-5; 7 bases agree with TRBD1. Looked up from germline, CDR1 is SGDLS and CDR2 is YYNGEE. The CDR3 runs 13 residues. The ends lost 6 bases at V and 5 bases at J; junction bases unmatched: 7. The DNA for the CDR3 is TGTGCCAGCAACCGACAGGGTCCGGAGACCCAGTACTTC. Its translation is CASNRQGPETQYF.

The chain carries TRBV11-3 and TRBJ2-2, with 11 bases lining up with TRBD2. The CDR3 loop spans 19 amino acids. CDR1 is SGHNT, CDR2 YENEEA, per germline. Trimming took 1 base from V and 6 from J; bases not matched to a gene: 13. The CDR3 nucleotides are TGTGCCAGCAGCTTAGTTAGCGGGAGGGGACGGAGGGTTCCCGGGGAGCTGTTTTTT. It yields the protein CASSLVSGRGRRVPGELFF. The whole variable domain, remainder taken from reference TRBV11-3 and TRBJ2-2, is EAGVVQSPRYKIIEKKQPVAFWCNPISGHNTLYWYLQNLGQGPELLIRYENEEAVDDSQLPKDRFSAERLKGVDSTLKIQPAELGDSAVYLCASSLVSGRGRRVPGELFFGEGSRLTVL.

V and J are TRBV6-4 and TRBJ1-5, with D perhaps matching TRBD1 (6 bases). The V end was cut by 2 bases, the J end by 4 bases, with 6 bases between. Germline assignment: CDR1 MRHNA and CDR2 SNTAGT. The CDR3 is made up of 13 amino acids. The CDR3 DNA is TGTGCCAGCAGTGACGGGACAAATCAGCCCCAGCATTTT. The encoded protein is CASSDGTNQPQHF.

V and J are TRBV4-3 and TRBJ1-1; D gene uncertain. CDR3 length: 14 amino acids. Germline V lookup: CDR1 LGHNA, CDR2 YSLEER. Trimming cost V 1 base and J 5 bases, with 11 bases left between them. This CDR3 reads CASSQGGGGTEAFF. The CDR3 DNA reads as TGCGCCAGCAGCCAAGGGGGTGGAGGAACTGAAGCTTTCTTT.

CDR3 sequence: CASSGDSYNEQFF. The CDR3 coding sequence is TGCGCCAGCAGCGGGGACTCCTACAATGAGCAGTTCTTC. The chain employs TRBV10-1 and TRBJ2-1, with D possibly TRBD2 on 5 matching bases. Trimming pared 6 bases from V and 0 bases from J, leaving 6 bases between. The length of the CDR3 is 13 residues. CDR1 and CDR2 from the germline V gene are WNHNN and SYGVQD (reference sequence).

V usage is TRBV12-5 and J usage is TRBJ1-1; D unresolved. The CDR3 is made up of 13 amino acids. V was clipped by 5 bases and J by 2 bases, with 9 bases between them. Per the germline V gene, CDR1 is LGHNT and CDR2 is FRNRAP. CDR3 sequence reads: CASGLQSNTEAFF. The CDR3, as DNA: TGTGCTAGTGGTCTACAGAGTAACACTGAAGCTTTCTTT.

The chain links TRBV7-9 to TRBJ2-3; D gene uncertain. CDR3 length: 14 residues. CDR1 SEHNR and CDR2 FQNEAQ come from the germline V gene (reference sequence). With 1 base removed from V and 1 base from J, the gap between germline ends came to 6 bases. CDR3 in DNA: TGTGCCAGCAGCTTAGGGGCAGGCACAGATACGCAGTATTTT. Translated, it gives CASSLGAGTDTQYF.

This sequence joins TRBV9 and TRBJ2-3; D not certain. With 4 bases removed from V and 2 bases from J, the gap between germline ends came to 5 bases. The CDR3 consists of 12 residues. Germline CDR1 and CDR2: SGDLS and YYNGEE. The CDR3, as DNA: TGTGCCAGCAGCTTGTACACAGATACGCAGTATTTT. This translates into CASSLYTDTQYF.

The chain joins TRBV6-6 to TRBJ2-1; 14 nucleotides match TRBD2. V lost 4 bases, J lost 7 bases, and 3 bases stayed unmatched. Germline CDR1 is MNHNY and CDR2 is SVGAGI (reference sequence). This CDR3 comprises 15 residues. The CDR3 loop reads CASSSTSGGANEQFF. CDR3 DNA: TGTGCCAGCAGTTCGACTAGCGGGGGGGCAAATGAGCAGTTCTTC.

This sequence joins TRBV10-3 and TRBJ2-2, with 12 nucleotides matching TRBD2. CDR3 length: 21 amino acids. Losses at the gene ends were 7 bases for V and 4 bases for J; bases not matched to a gene: 22. CDR1 is ENHRY, CDR2 SYGVKD, per germline. The CDR3 nucleotides read TGTGCCATCAACAACTTTTTGGAACCGACTAGCGGGAGATCTGGCACCGGGGAGCTGTTTTTT. This sequence encodes CAINNFLEPTSGRSGTGELFF.

The rearrangement joins TRBV7-9 to TRBJ2-1; possibly TRBD1 for D (6 bases). Germline V gives CDR1 SEHNR, CDR2 FQNEAQ (reference sequence). CDR3 size: 15 residues. The V end was cut by 5 bases, the J end by 0 bases, with 11 bases between. CDR3 bases: TGTGCCAGCAGCCTCCGACAGGCCTCCTACAATGAGCAGTTCTTC. It specifies CASSLRQASYNEQFF.

The rearrangement uses TRBV7-8 and TRBJ1-1, with D perhaps TRBD1 (5 bases). This CDR3 has 15 amino acids. V shed 7 bases and J shed 4 bases, with 19 bases lying between them. Germline loops: CDR1 SGHVS, CDR2 FQNEAQ. In nucleotides, the CDR3 is TGTGCCAGCACCTCAGCTGGGACTCCCATCACTGAAGCTTTCTTT. Encoded protein: CASTSAGTPITEAFF.

The chain is built from TRBV7-6 and TRBJ2-1, with 8 bases aligning to TRBD2. This CDR3 is built from 15 residues. With 5 bases clipped from V and 4 bases from J, the junction kept 7 bases outside the gene matches. The germline V gene has CDR1 SGHVS and CDR2 FNYEAQ. The DNA of the CDR3 is TGTGCCAGCAGCCCCTCGGGACTAGTGTACAATGAGCAGTTCTTC. This translates into CASSPSGLVYNEQFF.

This clone has a single count. This chain uses TRBV4-3 with TRBJ2-7; D gene uncertain. There are 16 residues in the CDR3. Trimming left V 0 bases short and J 2 bases short, with 14 bases between. The V gene's germline CDR1 is LGHNA and CDR2 YSLEER. The CDR3 sequence: CASSQDLRLVTYEQYF. As DNA, the CDR3 is TGCGCCAGCAGCCAAGATCTGCGGCTAGTGACCTACGAGCAGTACTTC.

The DNA for the CDR3 is TGTGCCAGCTCACCAGACAGTCAGAGAGGACTGTTTTTT. This encodes CASSPDSQRGLFF. The chain carries TRBV18 and TRBJ1-4, with D perhaps TRBD1 (5 bases). The CDR3 is made up of 13 amino acids. V dropped 2 bases and J dropped 13 bases, with 14 bases sitting between them. The germline V gene has CDR1 KGHSH and CDR2 LQKENI.

The CDR3 spells CASSLFSGGPSYEQYF. The CDR3 region has the DNA TGTGCCAGCAGTTTATTTTCCGGGGGGCCGTCCTACGAGCAGTACTTC. This rearrangement joins TRBV27 to TRBJ2-7, with D possibly matching TRBD2 (7 bases). Germline V gene lookup returns CDR1 MNHEY and CDR2 SMNVEV (reference sequence). The CDR3 spans 16 residues. Trimming removed 1 base at V and 1 base at J, with 14 bases between.

V gene TRBV24-1 combines with J gene TRBJ2-7, with a tentative D call TRBD2 (6 bases). The V and J ends lost 3 bases and 2 bases respectively, with 13 bases between them. Germline CDR1 is KGHDR and CDR2 is SFDVKD. The CDR3 loop spans 15 amino acids. Here the CDR3 reads CATSDAGLGTYEQYF. The CDR3 bases are TGTGCCACCAGTGATGCGGGACTGGGGACCTACGAGCAGTACTTC.

The chain has TRBV6-5 and TRBJ2-1; D not certain. With 6 bases removed from V and 4 bases from J, the gap between germline ends came to 10 bases. The germline gives CDR1 MNHEY, CDR2 SVGAGI. The CDR3 totals 13 residues. The CDR3 sequence is CASSRSKYNEQFF. The DNA of the CDR3 is TGTGCCAGCAGCCGATCTAAGTACAATGAGCAGTTCTTC.

This clone was counted only a few times. This chain uses TRBV5-4 with TRBJ2-7, with 10 positions matching TRBD1. From germline, CDR1 is SGHNT and CDR2 YYREEE (reference sequence). After removal of 0 bases from V and 7 bases from J, the junction contained 4 bases not matched to a gene. CDR3 length equals 14 residues. The CDR3 here is CASSLGTGGLEQYF. CDR3 DNA: TGTGCCAGCAGCTTGGGGACAGGGGGTTTGGAGCAGTACTTC.

This chain uses TRBV2 with TRBJ2-7, with D unclear. Trimming pared 6 bases from V and 3 bases from J, leaving 3 bases between. Germline V gives CDR1 SNHLY, CDR2 FYNNEI. This CDR3 is built from 10 residues. In nucleotides, the CDR3 is TGTGCCAGCAGGAGCTACGAGCAGTACTTC. Protein sequence: CASRSYEQYF.

The CDR3 is CAWSYKERENYGYTF. Written as DNA, the CDR3 is TGTGCCTGGAGTTATAAAGAGAGGGAGAACTATGGCTACACCTTC. This sequence joins TRBV30 and TRBJ1-2; no clear D gene. V lost 2 bases and J lost 2, with 15 bases in between. Germline CDR1 GTSNPN, CDR2 SVGIG (reference sequence). The CDR3 has 15 residues.

The genes are TRBV19 and TRBJ2-4; the D is unclear. V lost 2 bases and J lost 4, with 3 bases in between. Germline CDR1 and CDR2: LNHDA and SQIVND (reference sequence). The CDR3 spans 12 residues. The CDR3 sequence is CASSIQKNIQYF. The CDR3 DNA follows: TGTGCCAGTAGTATACAGAAAAACATTCAGTACTTC.